This TCR beta chain emerged from a study of blood T cell repertoires in COVID-19. At the level of the study: Nucleic acid was either cDNA or gDNA, and it came from T cells, B-cell-depleted T cells, or PBMCs.

V was pared by 1 base and J by 4 bases, with 3 bases of the junction left unmatched. CDR1 is LNHNV and CDR2 is YYDKDF in the germline V gene (reference sequence). CDR3 length: 15 residues. Enrolment of Seattle patients took place during active infection, and they were followed longitudinally. Only in-frame clones appear in the TCRdb table, and some are missing; sequencing was by immunoSEQ multiplex PCR. Of about 220,000 clones listed, almost 85% are singletons. The V and J genes are TRBV15 and TRBJ2-7, with 11 positions matching TRBD2. The clonotype originates from a woman in her 70s with COVID-19, enrolled during active disease. Sample: peripheral blood. The CDR3 DNA sequence: TGTGCCACCAGCAGAGTTTCTAGCGGGAGGTACGAGCAGTACTTC. Translated, it gives CATSRVSSGRYEQYF.